The next 3 T cell receptor beta chains were all read from a single sample in a study of blood T cell repertoires in COVID-19. Profiled with immunoSEQ multiplex PCR; TCRdb holds only in-frame clones, not every one. The sample has about 350,000 clones, less than 90% seen once; the top ten hold almost 3%. Sample: PBMCs or T cells enriched from blood (not recorded which). These TCRs come from a woman under 40 who had recovered from COVID-19.

The rearrangement joins TRBV6-5 to TRBJ1-2; maybe TRBD1 (6 bases). Between the trimmed V and J ends, which lost 6 bases and 4 bases, there was a span of 15 bases. CDR1 MNHEY and CDR2 SVGAGI come from the germline V gene. There are 14 residues in the CDR3. The CDR3 DNA follows: TGTGCCAGCAGACCAACAACAGGGTTCTATGGCTACACCTTC. This encodes CASRPTTGFYGYTF.

J is TRBJ2-4 and V is TRBV7-9; 10 bases are a match to TRBD1. The CDR3 spans 18 residues. V lost 4 bases and J lost 10; bases outside the gene matches: 19. Germline CDR1 reads SEHNR; CDR2 reads FQNEAQ (reference sequence). As DNA, the CDR3 is TGTGCCAGCAGCTCGACGGACAGGGGGTATACCCCGAGTTGGATTCAGTACTTC. Amino acid sequence: CASSSTDRGYTPSWIQYF.

The chain is built from TRBV7-8 and TRBJ2-5; D is perhaps TRBD1 (6 bases). CDR3 length: 16 amino acids. V was shortened by 3 bases and J by 3 bases, with 17 bases between the two germline ends. Germline values: CDR1 SGHVS, CDR2 FQNEAQ. The CDR3 sequence is CASSFLTGRIEETQYF. DNA for the CDR3: TGTGCCAGCAGCTTCCTAACAGGGAGAATTGAAGAGACCCAGTACTTC.